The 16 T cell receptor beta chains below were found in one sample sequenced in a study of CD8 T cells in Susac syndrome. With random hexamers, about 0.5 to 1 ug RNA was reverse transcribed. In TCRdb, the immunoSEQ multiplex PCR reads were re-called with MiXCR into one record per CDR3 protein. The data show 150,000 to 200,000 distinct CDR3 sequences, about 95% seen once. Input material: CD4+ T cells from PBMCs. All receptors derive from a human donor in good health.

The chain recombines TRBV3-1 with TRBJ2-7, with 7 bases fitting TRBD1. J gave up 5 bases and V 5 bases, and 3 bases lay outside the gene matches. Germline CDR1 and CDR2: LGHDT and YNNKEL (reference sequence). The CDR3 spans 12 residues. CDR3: CASSDRVDEQYF. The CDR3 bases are TGTGCCAGCAGCGACAGGGTTGACGAGCAGTACTTC.

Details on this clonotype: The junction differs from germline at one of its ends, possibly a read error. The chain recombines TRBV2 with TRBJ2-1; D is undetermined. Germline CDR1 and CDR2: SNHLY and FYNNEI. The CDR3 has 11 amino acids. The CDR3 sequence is CASGEYNEQFF. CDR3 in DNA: TGTGCCAGCGGTGAATACAATGAGCAGTTCTTC.

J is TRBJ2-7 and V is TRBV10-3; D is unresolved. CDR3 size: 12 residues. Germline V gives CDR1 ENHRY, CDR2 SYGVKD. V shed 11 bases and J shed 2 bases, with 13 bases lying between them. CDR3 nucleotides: TGTGCCCTCGCGACCGTTCCCTACGAGCAGTACTTC. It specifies CALATVPYEQYF.

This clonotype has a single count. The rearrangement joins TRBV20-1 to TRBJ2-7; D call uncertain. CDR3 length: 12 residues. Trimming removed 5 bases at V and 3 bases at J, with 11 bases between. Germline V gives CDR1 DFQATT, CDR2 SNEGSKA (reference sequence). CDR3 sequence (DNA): TGCAGTGCTCCCCGGGCCCTCTACGAGCAGTACTTC. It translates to CSAPRALYEQYF.

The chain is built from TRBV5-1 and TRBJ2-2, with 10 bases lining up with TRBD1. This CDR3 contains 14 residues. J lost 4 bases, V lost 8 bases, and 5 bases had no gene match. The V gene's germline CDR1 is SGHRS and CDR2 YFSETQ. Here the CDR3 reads CASDRGLGTGELFF. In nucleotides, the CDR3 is TGCGCCAGTGACAGGGGGCTTGGCACCGGGGAGCTGTTTTTT.

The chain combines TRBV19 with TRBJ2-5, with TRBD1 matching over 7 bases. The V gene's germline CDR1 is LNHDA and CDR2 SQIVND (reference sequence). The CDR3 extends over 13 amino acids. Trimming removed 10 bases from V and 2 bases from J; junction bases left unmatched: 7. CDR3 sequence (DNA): TGTGCCACGGTTTCGGGACAGCAAGAGACCCAGTACTTC. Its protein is CATVSGQQETQYF.

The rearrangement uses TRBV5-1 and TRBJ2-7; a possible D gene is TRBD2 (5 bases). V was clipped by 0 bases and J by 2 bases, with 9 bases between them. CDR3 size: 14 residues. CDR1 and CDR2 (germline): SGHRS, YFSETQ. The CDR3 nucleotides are TGCGCCAGCAGCTTGGGGACTGACACCTACGAGCAGTACTTC. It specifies CASSLGTDTYEQYF.

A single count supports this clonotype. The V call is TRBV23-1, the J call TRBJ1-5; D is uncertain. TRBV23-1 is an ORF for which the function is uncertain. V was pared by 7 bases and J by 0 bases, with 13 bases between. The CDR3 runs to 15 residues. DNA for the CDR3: TGCGCCAGCACCCCACCGGCTTATAGCAATCAGCCCCAGCATTTT. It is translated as CASTPPAYSNQPQHF.

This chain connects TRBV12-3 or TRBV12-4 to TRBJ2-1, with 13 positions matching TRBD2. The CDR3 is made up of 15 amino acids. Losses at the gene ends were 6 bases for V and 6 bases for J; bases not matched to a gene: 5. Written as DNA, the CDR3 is TGTGCCAGCAGGCAAGGACTAGCGGGAGCCAATGAGCAGTTCTTC. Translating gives CASRQGLAGANEQFF.

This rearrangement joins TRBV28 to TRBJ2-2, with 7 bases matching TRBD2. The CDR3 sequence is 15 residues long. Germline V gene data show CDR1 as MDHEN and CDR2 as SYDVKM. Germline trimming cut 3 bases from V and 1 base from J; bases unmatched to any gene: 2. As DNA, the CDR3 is TGTGCCAGCAGTTTCGCTAGCGGGAACACCGGGGAGCTGTTTTTT. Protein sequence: CASSFASGNTGELFF.

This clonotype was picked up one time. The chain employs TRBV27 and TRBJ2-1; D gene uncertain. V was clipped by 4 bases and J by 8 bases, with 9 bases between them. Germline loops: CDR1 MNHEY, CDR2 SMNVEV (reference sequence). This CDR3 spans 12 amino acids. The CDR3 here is CASSYNGHEQFF. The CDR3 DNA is TGTGCCAGCAGTTACAACGGCCATGAGCAGTTCTTC.

CDR3 DNA: TGCGCCAGCAGCCAAGATTATGGGTGGGTTGAGCAGTTCTTC. Encoded protein: CASSQDYGWVEQFF. V usage is TRBV4-3 and J usage is TRBJ2-1; D remains unclear. Germline CDR1 is LGHNA and CDR2 is YSLEER. V was cut by 0 bases and J by 9 bases, with 12 bases left in between. The CDR3 loop spans 14 amino acids.

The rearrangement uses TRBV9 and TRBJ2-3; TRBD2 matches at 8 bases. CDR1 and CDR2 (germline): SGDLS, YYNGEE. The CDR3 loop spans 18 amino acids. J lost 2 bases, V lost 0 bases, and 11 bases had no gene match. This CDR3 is CASSVGGTSGISTDTQYF. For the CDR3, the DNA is TGTGCCAGCAGCGTAGGGGGAACTAGCGGAATCTCCACAGATACGCAGTATTTT.

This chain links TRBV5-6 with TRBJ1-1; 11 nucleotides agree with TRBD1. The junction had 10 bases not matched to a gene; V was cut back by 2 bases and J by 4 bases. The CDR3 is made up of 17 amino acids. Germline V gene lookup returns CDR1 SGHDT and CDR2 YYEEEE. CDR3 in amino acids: CASSFFSGTGGFTEAFF. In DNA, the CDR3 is TGTGCCAGCAGCTTTTTTTCCGGGACAGGGGGATTCACTGAAGCTTTCTTT.

Written as DNA, the CDR3 is TGCAGCGTCGCGCGAGAGGGGTATGAGCAGTACTTC. It specifies CSVAREGYEQYF. The chain uses TRBV29-1 and TRBJ2-7; D may correspond to TRBD1 or TRBD2 (5 bases each). This CDR3 is 12 amino acids long. V lost 6 bases and J lost 7, with 16 bases in between. The germline V gene encodes CDR1 SQVTM and CDR2 ANQGSEA.

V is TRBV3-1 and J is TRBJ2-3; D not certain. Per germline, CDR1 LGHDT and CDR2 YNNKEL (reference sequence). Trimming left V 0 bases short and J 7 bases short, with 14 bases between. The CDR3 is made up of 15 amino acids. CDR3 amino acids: CASSQDHKTLNTQYF. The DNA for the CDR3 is TGTGCCAGCAGCCAAGATCATAAGACTCTAAATACGCAGTATTTT.